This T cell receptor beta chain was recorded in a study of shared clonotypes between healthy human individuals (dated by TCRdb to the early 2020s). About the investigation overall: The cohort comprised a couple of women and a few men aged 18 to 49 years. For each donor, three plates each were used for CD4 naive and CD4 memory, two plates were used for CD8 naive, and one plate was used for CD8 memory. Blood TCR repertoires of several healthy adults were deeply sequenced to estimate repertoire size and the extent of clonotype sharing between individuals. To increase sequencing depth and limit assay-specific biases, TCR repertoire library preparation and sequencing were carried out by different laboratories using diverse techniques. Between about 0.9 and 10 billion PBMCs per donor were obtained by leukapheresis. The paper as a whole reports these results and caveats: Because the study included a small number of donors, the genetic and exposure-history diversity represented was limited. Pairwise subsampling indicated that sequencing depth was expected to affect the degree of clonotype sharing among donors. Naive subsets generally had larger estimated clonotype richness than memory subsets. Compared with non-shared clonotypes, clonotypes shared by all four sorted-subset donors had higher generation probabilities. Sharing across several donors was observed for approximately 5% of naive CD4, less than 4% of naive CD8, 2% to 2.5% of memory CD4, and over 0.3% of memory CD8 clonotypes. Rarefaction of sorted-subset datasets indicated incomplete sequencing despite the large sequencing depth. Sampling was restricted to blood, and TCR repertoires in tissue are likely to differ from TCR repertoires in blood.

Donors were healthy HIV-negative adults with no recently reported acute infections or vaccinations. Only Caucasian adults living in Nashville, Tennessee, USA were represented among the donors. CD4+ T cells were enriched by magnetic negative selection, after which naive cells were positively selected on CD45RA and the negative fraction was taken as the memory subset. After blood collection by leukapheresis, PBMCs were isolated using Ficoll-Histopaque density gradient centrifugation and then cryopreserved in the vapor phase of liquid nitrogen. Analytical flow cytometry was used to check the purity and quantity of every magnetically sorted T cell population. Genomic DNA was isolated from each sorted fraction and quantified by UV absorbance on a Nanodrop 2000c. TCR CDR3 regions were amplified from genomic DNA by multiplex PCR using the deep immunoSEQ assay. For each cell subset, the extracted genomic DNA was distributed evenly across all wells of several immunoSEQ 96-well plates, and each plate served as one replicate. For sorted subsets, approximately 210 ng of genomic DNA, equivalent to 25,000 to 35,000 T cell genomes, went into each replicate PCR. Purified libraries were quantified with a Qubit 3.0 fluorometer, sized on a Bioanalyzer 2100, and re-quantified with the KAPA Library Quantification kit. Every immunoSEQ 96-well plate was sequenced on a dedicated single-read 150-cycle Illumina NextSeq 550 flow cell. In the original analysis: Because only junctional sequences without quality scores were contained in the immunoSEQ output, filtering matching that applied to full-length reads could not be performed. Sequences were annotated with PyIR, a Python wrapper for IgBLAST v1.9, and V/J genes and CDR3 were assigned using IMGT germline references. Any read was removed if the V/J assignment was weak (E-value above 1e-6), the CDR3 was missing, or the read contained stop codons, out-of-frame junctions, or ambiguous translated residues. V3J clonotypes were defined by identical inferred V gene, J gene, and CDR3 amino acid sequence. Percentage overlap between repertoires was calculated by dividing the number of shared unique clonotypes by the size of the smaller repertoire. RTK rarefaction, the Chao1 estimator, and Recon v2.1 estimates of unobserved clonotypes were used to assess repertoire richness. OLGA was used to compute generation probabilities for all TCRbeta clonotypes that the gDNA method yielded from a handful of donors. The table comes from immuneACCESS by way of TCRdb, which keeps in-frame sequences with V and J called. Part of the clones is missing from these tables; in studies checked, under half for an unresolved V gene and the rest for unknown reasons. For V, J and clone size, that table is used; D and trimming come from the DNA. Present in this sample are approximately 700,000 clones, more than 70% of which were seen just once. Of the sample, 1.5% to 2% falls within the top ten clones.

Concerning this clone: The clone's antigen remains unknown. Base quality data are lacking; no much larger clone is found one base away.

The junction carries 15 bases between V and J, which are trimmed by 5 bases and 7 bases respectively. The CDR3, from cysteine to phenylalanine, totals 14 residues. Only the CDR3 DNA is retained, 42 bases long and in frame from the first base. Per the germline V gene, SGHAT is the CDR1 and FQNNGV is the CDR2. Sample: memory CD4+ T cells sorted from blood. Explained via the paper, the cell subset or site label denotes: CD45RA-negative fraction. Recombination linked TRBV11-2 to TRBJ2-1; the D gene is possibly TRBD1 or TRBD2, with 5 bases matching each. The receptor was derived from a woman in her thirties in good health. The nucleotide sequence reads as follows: TGTGCCAGCAGCGGGGGTTGGGTCGTAAATGAGCAGTTCTTC. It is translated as CASSGGWVVNEQFF.